Shown below are 31 T cell receptor beta chains from a single sample sequenced in a study of shared clonotypes between healthy human individuals. Clones were read by immunoSEQ multiplex PCR, and TCRdb kept only the in-frame ones, dropping some. The table lists about 380,000 clones, 96% of them singletons. Sequenced input: memory CD8+ T cells sorted from blood. Subset specified: CD45RO+ cells pooled with CCR7-negative TemRA cells. These receptors were taken from a man in his thirties or forties in good health.

The rearrangement uses TRBV5-1 and TRBJ2-1; TRBD1 matches 8 bases. V trimming: 1 base; J trimming: 8 bases; junction bases outside the gene matches: 2. Germline V gene data show CDR1 as SGHRS and CDR2 as YFSETQ. The CDR3 covers 13 residues. In DNA form, the CDR3 reads TGCGCCAGCAGCTTGCAGGGGGCGGATGAGCAGTTCTTC. Amino acids: CASSLQGADEQFF.

This clone was seen only once. The V gene is TRBV5-6, the J gene TRBJ2-1; D might be TRBD1 or TRBD2, each matching 6 bases. The V end lost 0 bases, the J end lost 2 bases, and 12 bases lay between the germline ends. The CDR3 totals 16 residues. Germline assignment: CDR1 SGHDT and CDR2 YYEEEE. Here the CDR3 reads CASSLAGEVTYNEQFF. The CDR3 DNA is TGTGCCAGCAGCTTGGCAGGGGAGGTCACCTACAATGAGCAGTTCTTC. Full variable domain (rest looked up from reference TRBV5-6 and TRBJ2-1): DAGVTQSPTHLIKTRGQQVTLRCSPKSGHDTVSWYQQALGQGPQFIFQYYEEEERQRGNFPDRFSGHQFPNYSSELNVNALLLGDSALYLCASSLAGEVTYNEQFFGPGTRLTVL.

The rearrangement joins TRBV19 to TRBJ2-3; 9 bases line up with TRBD2. The germline V gene has CDR1 LNHDA and CDR2 SQIVND (reference sequence). V shed 1 base and J 6 bases; nucleotides not matched to a gene: 5. The CDR3 loop spans 15 amino acids. The CDR3 nucleotides are TGTGCCAGTAGTATAGGGGTACTAGCGGGCGATACGCAGTATTTT. Protein: CASSIGVLAGDTQYF.

The rearrangement links TRBV28 to TRBJ1-1; the D gene is possibly TRBD1 (5 bases). CDR1 and CDR2 (germline): MDHEN, SYDVKM. Between the trimmed V and J ends, which lost 2 bases and 0 bases, there was a span of 10 bases. The CDR3 runs 15 residues. The CDR3, as DNA: TGTGCCAGCAGTTTAAATGTCAGGGTGAACACTGAAGCTTTCTTT. Amino acid sequence: CASSLNVRVNTEAFF.

V gene TRBV28 combines with J gene TRBJ2-2; 8 nucleotides agree with TRBD2. The V gene end was trimmed by 6 bases and the J gene end by 0 bases; junction bases not matched to a gene: 12. The CDR3 covers 18 residues. Germline CDR1 and CDR2: MDHEN and SYDVKM. The CDR3 is CASSLGELAVSNTGELFF. The CDR3 DNA is TGTGCCAGCAGCCTAGGGGAACTAGCGGTATCGAACACCGGGGAGCTGTTTTTT.

The gene calls are TRBV5-1 and TRBJ2-3; 7 bases match TRBD2. This CDR3 region has 15 residues. Germline assignment: CDR1 SGHRS and CDR2 YFSETQ. Trimming removed 2 bases from V and 1 base from J; junction bases left unmatched: 4. This chain's CDR3 is CASSFQGRGTDTQYF. DNA of the CDR3: TGCGCCAGCAGCTTCCAAGGGAGGGGCACAGATACGCAGTATTTT.

This chain links TRBV12-5 with TRBJ1-1; no reliable D call. With 5 bases removed from V and 1 base from J, the gap between germline ends came to 5 bases. CDR3 length equals 12 residues. The germline gives CDR1 LGHNT, CDR2 FRNRAP. The CDR3 DNA sequence: TGTGCTAGTGGTAAGGGGAACACTGAAGCTTTCTTT. This codes for CASGKGNTEAFF.

The chain is built from TRBV5-4 and TRBJ2-5; tentative D call: TRBD2 (5 bases). The V gene's germline CDR1 is SGHNT and CDR2 YYREEE (reference sequence). Trimming took 2 bases from V and 3 from J, leaving 14 bases between them. CDR3 size: 15 residues. The CDR3 protein is CASSLSATGKETQYF. The CDR3 region has the DNA TGTGCCAGCAGCTTATCGGCGACGGGGAAAGAGACCCAGTACTTC.

The V gene is TRBV5-1, the J gene TRBJ2-2, with TRBD2 identical over 7 bases. Germline assignment: CDR1 SGHRS and CDR2 YFSETQ. V lost 0 bases, J lost 5 bases, and 7 bases stayed unmatched. The CDR3 is 16 amino acids. The CDR3 nucleotides read TGCGCCAGCAGCTTGGGGACTTGGCGGGGGACCGGGGAGCTGTTTTTT. It is translated as CASSLGTWRGTGELFF.

V usage is TRBV2 and J usage is TRBJ2-3; D is perhaps TRBD2 (6 bases). The length of the CDR3 is 15 residues. Trimming left V 4 bases short and J 2 bases short, with 13 bases between. CDR1 is SNHLY, CDR2 FYNNEI, per germline. As DNA, the CDR3 is TGTGCCAGCAGTGTAGGCGGGGAATTCACAGATACGCAGTATTTT. This sequence encodes CASSVGGEFTDTQYF.

For this clone: Other DNA sequences in the same sample also yield this CDR3. The genes are TRBV15 and TRBJ2-3; D not resolved. Germline V gene lookup returns CDR1 LNHNV and CDR2 YYDKDF (reference sequence). The CDR3 spans 12 residues. Deletions cut 1 base from V and 5 bases from J, with 4 bases between. The DNA for the CDR3 is TGTGCCACCAGCAGAGTCGGAGATACGCAGTATTTT. Amino acid sequence: CATSRVGDTQYF.

The CDR3 nucleotides are TGCGCCAGCAGCTTGGGGCTGGGGGCTTATGAGCAGTTCTTC. Its protein is CASSLGLGAYEQFF. This rearrangement joins TRBV5-1 to TRBJ2-1; D possibly corresponds to TRBD1 (6 bases). The germline gives CDR1 SGHRS, CDR2 YFSETQ. V gave up 0 bases and J gave up 8 bases, with 12 bases separating them. The CDR3 length is 14 residues.

V and J are TRBV27 and TRBJ2-3, with 8 positions matching TRBD1. V was pared by 4 bases and J by 2 bases, with 14 bases of the junction left unmatched. CDR1 MNHEY and CDR2 SMNVEV come from the germline V gene (reference sequence). The CDR3 spans 18 residues. The CDR3 nucleotides read TGTGCCAGCAGTTCCGTCCGTAGGACAGGGTACTCCACAGATACGCAGTATTTT. It encodes CASSSVRRTGYSTDTQYF.

V usage is TRBV9 and J usage is TRBJ2-2; no reliable D call. The CDR3 contains 15 residues. With 0 bases removed from V and 4 bases from J, the gap between germline ends came to 10 bases. CDR1 and CDR2 from the germline V gene are SGDLS and YYNGEE. The chain's CDR3 is CASSVGPSGTGELFF. Written as DNA, the CDR3 is TGTGCCAGCAGCGTAGGCCCTAGTGGCACCGGGGAGCTGTTTTTT.

The V and J genes are TRBV5-1 and TRBJ2-2, with 11 bases fitting TRBD2. This CDR3 is built from 17 residues. Germline V lookup: CDR1 SGHRS, CDR2 YFSETQ. V gave up 0 bases and J gave up 1 base; unmatched junction bases: 2. This chain's CDR3 is CASSLAGTSGNTGELFF. In DNA, the CDR3 is TGCGCCAGCAGCTTGGCCGGGACTAGCGGGAACACCGGGGAGCTGTTTTTT. Complete variable domain (other parts from reference TRBV5-1 and TRBJ2-2): KAGVTQTPRYLIKTRGQQVTLSCSPISGHRSVSWYQQTPGQGLQFLFEYFSETQRNKGNFPGRFSGRQFSNSRSEMNVSTLELGDSALYLCASSLAGTSGNTGELFFGEGSRLTVL.

This chain uses TRBV11-2 with TRBJ2-7; 13 positions match TRBD2. The V and J ends lost 4 bases and 6 bases, in that order; junction bases with no gene match: 9. The CDR3 sequence is 16 residues long. Germline assignment: CDR1 SGHAT and CDR2 FQNNGV. The CDR3 spells CASSSLPLAGGIEQYF. The CDR3 nucleotides read TGTGCCAGCAGCTCGCTTCCACTAGCGGGAGGGATCGAGCAGTACTTC.

The chain has TRBV29-1 and TRBJ1-1, with TRBD1 matching over 8 bases. Per the germline V gene, CDR1 is SQVTM and CDR2 is ANQGSEA. This CDR3 is built from 13 residues. Unmatched junction bases numbered 4, after V lost 4 bases and J lost 3 bases. The CDR3 sequence: CSVALTGDTEAFF. DNA of the CDR3: TGCAGCGTTGCCCTGACAGGGGACACTGAAGCTTTCTTT.

This clone showed up just once. This CDR3 is CASSPTREKLFF. The DNA of the CDR3 is TGTGCCAGCTCACCGACGAGAGAAAAACTGTTTTTT. The rearrangement joins TRBV18 to TRBJ1-4; D unclear. The CDR3 spans 12 residues. V shed 3 bases and J shed 8 bases, with 7 bases lying between them. Germline V CDR1 and CDR2: KGHSH, LQKENI.

The chain combines TRBV28 with TRBJ2-1, with TRBD2 matching over 7 bases. The CDR3 runs to 19 residues. Germline values: CDR1 MDHEN, CDR2 SYDVKM. The junction had 21 bases not matched to a gene; V was cut back by 5 bases and J by 5 bases. The CDR3 protein is CASSPTPLAWREINNEQFF. The CDR3 nucleotides are TGTGCCAGCAGTCCCACTCCTCTAGCCTGGCGGGAGATTAACAATGAGCAGTTCTTC. The full variable domain, with the rest looked up from reference TRBV28 and TRBJ2-1, is DVKVTQSSRYLVKRTGEKVFLECVQDMDHENMFWYRQDPGLGLRLIYFSYDVKMKEKGDIPEGYSVSREKKERFSLILESASTNQTSMYLCASSPTPLAWREINNEQFFGPGTRLTVL.

The J gene is TRBJ2-1, the V gene TRBV10-2, with 9 bases identical to TRBD1. CDR1 and CDR2 from the germline V gene are WSHSY and SAAADI. V lost 5 bases to trimming and J lost 4 bases; unmatched junction nucleotides: 3. The CDR3 contains 14 residues. The CDR3 nucleotides are TGCGCCAGCAGTCGACAGGGGGAATACAATGAGCAGTTCTTC. Residues: CASSRQGEYNEQFF.

The chain combines TRBV7-9 with TRBJ1-1; D ambiguous. Germline lookup yields CDR1 SEHNR and CDR2 FQNEAQ (reference sequence). Trimming took 3 bases from V and 2 from J, leaving 4 bases between them. The CDR3 runs to 12 residues. The chain's CDR3 is CASSFDNTEAFF. The CDR3 DNA sequence: TGTGCCAGCAGCTTTGACAACACTGAAGCTTTCTTT.

On this clone itself: Within the sample, other DNA sequences also encode this same CDR3. The chain carries TRBV7-9 and TRBJ1-3; D gene unclear. This CDR3 is 13 amino acids long. CDR1 is SEHNR, CDR2 FQNEAQ, per germline (reference sequence). The germline V and J ends were trimmed by 9 bases and 8 bases, with 17 bases remaining between them. DNA for the CDR3: TGTGCCAGTAGCCCGGGTGGTTTGGACACCATATATTTT. It yields the protein CASSPGGLDTIYF.

J is TRBJ1-2 and V is TRBV5-4, with 7 positions matching TRBD1. The germline V gene has CDR1 SGHNT and CDR2 YYREEE (reference sequence). The CDR3 runs to 14 residues. V lost 1 base to trimming and J lost 5 bases; unmatched junction nucleotides: 5. In nucleotides, the CDR3 is TGTGCCAGCAGCTTGTTAGGGGGCAGATATGGCTACACCTTC. This sequence encodes CASSLLGGRYGYTF.

The chain is built from TRBV18 and TRBJ1-1, with TRBD1 matching 9 bases. The germline V gene has CDR1 KGHSH and CDR2 LQKENI. Losses at the gene ends were 6 bases for V and 5 bases for J; bases not matched to a gene: 7. The CDR3 consists of 14 residues. CDR3 loop: CASSPDRGDTEAFF. Written as DNA, the CDR3 is TGTGCCAGCTCCCCGGACAGGGGAGATACTGAAGCTTTCTTT.

The genes are TRBV27 and TRBJ2-1; D remains unclear. Germline CDR1 and CDR2: MNHEY and SMNVEV (reference sequence). The V end was cut by 2 bases, the J end by 9 bases, with 11 bases between. The CDR3 has 13 residues. Here the CDR3 reads CASSLVPTFEQFF. CDR3 bases: TGTGCCAGCAGTTTAGTCCCGACCTTTGAGCAGTTCTTC.

This clone has a handful of counts. No conserved phenylalanine or tryptophan is present at the end of the CDR3, so a read error is the likely explanation. The DNA is omitted, as the CDR3 cannot be located on it reliably, and the CDR3 follows TCRdb's listing. This rearrangement joins TRBV5-1 to TRBJ1-3. Germline-derived CDR1 and CDR2 are SGHRS and YFSETQ. The CDR3 is made up of 11 amino acids, end residues included. The CDR3 here is CASSLVQGVWI.

This clone has just one count. V and J are TRBV4-2 and TRBJ1-2, with D perhaps TRBD1 (6 bases). This CDR3 contains 15 residues. CDR1 and CDR2 (germline): LGHNA, YNFKEQ. Trimming pared 1 base from V and 1 base from J, leaving 10 bases between. The CDR3 DNA follows: TGTGCCAGCAGCCAAGTTTTGGACAGTAACTATGGCTACACCTTC. It translates to CASSQVLDSNYGYTF.

V and J are TRBV11-3 and TRBJ2-1; D is undetermined. Between the trimmed V and J ends, which lost 2 bases and 4 bases, there was a span of 15 bases. The CDR3 runs 16 residues. Germline V gene lookup returns CDR1 SGHNT and CDR2 YENEEA. DNA for the CDR3: TGTGCCAGCAGCTTAACTCGACCAAATGGGTACAATGAGCAGTTCTTC. Translated, it gives CASSLTRPNGYNEQFF.

The chain joins TRBV7-2 to TRBJ2-7; 7 bases are shared with TRBD2. The CDR3 length is 15 residues. Looked up from germline, CDR1 is SGHTA and CDR2 is FQGNSA. V lost 1 base to trimming and J lost 0 bases; unmatched junction nucleotides: 3. In DNA form, the CDR3 reads TGTGCCAGCAGCTTAGTAGCGGGCCCCTCCTACGAGCAGTACTTC. Its translation is CASSLVAGPSYEQYF.

CDR3 DNA: TGCGCCAGCAGCTTTGGGGGCAGGACTAGCACAGATACGCAGTATTTT. Translated: CASSFGGRTSTDTQYF. V is TRBV5-1 and J is TRBJ2-3; the D gene is possibly TRBD1 (6 bases). This CDR3 has 16 amino acids. The V end lost 2 bases, the J end lost 0 bases, and 13 bases lay between the germline ends. The germline gives CDR1 SGHRS, CDR2 YFSETQ.

The V call is TRBV14, the J call TRBJ2-1, with 11 nucleotides matching TRBD2. The junction had 6 bases not matched to a gene; V was cut back by 4 bases and J by 13 bases. The CDR3 runs 13 residues. Per the germline V gene, CDR1 is SGHDN and CDR2 is FVKESK. CDR3 in amino acids: CASSPIAGGVQFF. CDR3 sequence (DNA): TGTGCCAGCAGCCCTATAGCGGGAGGGGTTCAGTTCTTC.